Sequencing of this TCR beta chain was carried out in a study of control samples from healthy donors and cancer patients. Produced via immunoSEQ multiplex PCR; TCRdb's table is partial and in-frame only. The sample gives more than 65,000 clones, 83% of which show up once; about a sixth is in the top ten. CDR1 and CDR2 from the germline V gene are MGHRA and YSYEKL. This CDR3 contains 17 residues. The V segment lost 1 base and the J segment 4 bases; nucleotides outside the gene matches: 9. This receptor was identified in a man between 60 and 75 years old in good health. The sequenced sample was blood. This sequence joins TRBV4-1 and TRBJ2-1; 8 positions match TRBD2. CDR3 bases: TGCGCCAGCAGCCAAGGCGGGCTAGCGGGCGAATACAATGAGCAGTTCTTC. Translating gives CASSQGGLAGEYNEQFF.